A selection of T cell receptor beta chains follows, all from one sample in a study of T cell changes during pregnancy in multiple sclerosis. The assay was immunoSEQ multiplex PCR, and TCRdb's table has in-frame clones only and misses some. The sample lists roughly 69,000 clones, more than 85% occurring once. This specimen was peripheral blood, taken in the second trimester of pregnancy. These receptors came from a female donor with multiple sclerosis, enrolled in a pregnancy study. CDR3s include the opening cysteine and the closing phenylalanine or tryptophan. Clone size, where shown, is once, few, many, or a class for clones that have expanded.

TRBV5-5	TRBJ1-2	-	CASSSGGAQYGYTF
TRBV2	TRBJ1-2	-	CASRDTGGYGYTF
TRBV23-1	TRBJ2-5	-	CASSPRDRGRQETQYF
TRBV2	TRBJ1-1	few	CASSAGTYTEAFF
TRBV28	TRBJ2-7	few	CASSTLTGGTYEQYF
TRBV5-1	TRBJ2-7	-	CASSSQVSYEQYF
TRBV6-5	TRBJ2-7	-	CASSQTGGLGEQYF
TRBV4-2	TRBJ1-1	-	CASSQEARTDYEAFF
TRBV9	TRBJ1-1	-	CASSVGTGGMNTEAFF
TRBV2	TRBJ2-7	-	CASRWGQGADNEQYF
TRBV29-1	TRBJ1-2	once	CSVEDLVWGDINNYGYTF
TRBV11-1	TRBJ2-7	-	CASSPPDRRTYEQYF
TRBV30	TRBJ1-6	-	CAWRTGGNSYNSPLHF
TRBV4-1	TRBJ1-1	few	CASSQDRQGRTEAFF
TRBV2	TRBJ2-7	-	CATDLGQGVYEQYF
TRBV10-3	TRBJ2-3	-	CAISGTGGADTQYF